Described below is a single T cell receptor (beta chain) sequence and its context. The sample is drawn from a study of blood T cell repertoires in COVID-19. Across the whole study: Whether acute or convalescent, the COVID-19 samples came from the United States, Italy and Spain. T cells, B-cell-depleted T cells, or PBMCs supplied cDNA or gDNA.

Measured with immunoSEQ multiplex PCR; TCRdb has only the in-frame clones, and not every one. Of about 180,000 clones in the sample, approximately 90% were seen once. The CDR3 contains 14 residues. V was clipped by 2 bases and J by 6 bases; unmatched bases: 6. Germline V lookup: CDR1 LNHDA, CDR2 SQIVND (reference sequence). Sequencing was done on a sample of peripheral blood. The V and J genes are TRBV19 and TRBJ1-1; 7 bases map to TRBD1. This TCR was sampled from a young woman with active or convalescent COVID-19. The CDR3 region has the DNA TGTGCCAGTAGTATATTGACAGGGAGGTCTGAAGCTTTCTTT. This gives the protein CASSILTGRSEAFF.